Listed here are 24 T cell receptor beta chains from one sample, sequenced in a study of cytomegalovirus exposure and HLA in healthy donors (dated 2017 in TCRdb). Libraries were prepared through the immunoSEQ multiplex PCR assay. A mixture of 60 forward primers for TCR Vbeta segments and 13 reverse primers for TCR Jbeta segments was used in the multiplex PCR. The table comes from immuneACCESS by way of TCRdb, which keeps in-frame sequences with V and J called. Part of the clones is missing from these tables; in studies checked, under half for an unresolved V gene and the rest for unknown reasons. For this sample there are 150,000 or so clones; over 60% appear just once. More than 3% of the sample rests with the top ten. The sample consisted of PBMCs. The origin of the receptors is a male donor in good health and CMV-seronegative.

V and J are TRBV7-9 and TRBJ1-2; TRBD1 matches 7 bases. CDR1 and CDR2 (germline): SEHNR, FQNEAQ (reference sequence). This CDR3 spans 17 amino acids. J lost 0 bases, V lost 5 bases, and 12 bases had no gene match. Here the CDR3 DNA reads TGTGCCAGCAGCGTCCGGACAGGTATCGAAGCTAACTATGGCTACACCTTC. Translation: CASSVRTGIEANYGYTF.

This chain joins TRBV5-1 and TRBJ2-6; 8 nucleotides align to TRBD1. There are 18 residues in the CDR3. V trimming: 3 bases; J trimming: 1 base; junction bases outside the gene matches: 9. Germline values: CDR1 SGHRS, CDR2 YFSETQ. CDR3 nucleotide sequence: TGCGCCAGCAGCTCGGGACAGGTAGGGCTATCTGGGGCCAACGTCCTGACTTTC. It specifies CASSSGQVGLSGANVLTF.

CDR3 amino acids: CASSFQGLDGYTF. The CDR3 coding sequence is TGTGCCAGCAGCTTCCAGGGTTTGGATGGCTACACCTTC. V is TRBV5-4 and J is TRBJ1-2, with TRBD1 as a possible D gene (5 bases). Per germline, CDR1 SGHNT and CDR2 YYREEE (reference sequence). Trimming shortened V by 2 bases and J by 6 bases, and 11 bases separated the two germline ends. The CDR3 has 13 residues.

The table lists this clone with a few counts. The V gene is TRBV6-6, the J gene TRBJ2-7, with unresolved D. The CDR3 consists of 13 residues. Germline CDR1 and CDR2: MNHNY and SVGAGI (reference sequence). V was cut by 2 bases and J by 5 bases, with 10 bases left in between. CDR3 nucleotides: TGTGCCAGCAGTTACGGGCAGGCCCACGAGCAGTACTTC. It codes for CASSYGQAHEQYF.

The rearrangement joins TRBV19 to TRBJ2-7; 8 bases map to TRBD2. V lost 2 bases to trimming and J lost 2 bases; unmatched junction nucleotides: 5. This CDR3 contains 15 residues. Germline V gene data show CDR1 as LNHDA and CDR2 as SQIVND (reference sequence). The CDR3 sequence: CASSIRGAGAYEQYF. The CDR3 DNA reads TGTGCCAGTAGTATAAGGGGAGCGGGAGCCTACGAGCAGTACTTC.

This chain connects TRBV7-2 to TRBJ2-7; no firm D call. The CDR3 sequence is 15 residues long. The germline gives CDR1 SGHTA, CDR2 FQGNSA. The V gene lost 1 base and the J gene lost 1 base, with 11 bases spanning the gap. For the CDR3, the DNA is TGTGCCAGCAGCTTAGAGATAGCCGCTTCCTACGAGCAGTACTTC. It translates to CASSLEIAASYEQYF.

The V gene is TRBV5-5, the J gene TRBJ2-7; 10 nucleotides align to TRBD2. This CDR3 contains 14 residues. Germline trimming cut 5 bases from V and 2 bases from J; bases unmatched to any gene: 4. CDR1 is SGHKS and CDR2 is YYEKEE in the germline V gene (reference sequence). The CDR3 reads CASSGSGRAYEQYF. CDR3 nucleotide sequence: TGTGCCAGCAGTGGGAGCGGGAGGGCCTACGAGCAGTACTTC.

About this clone: One junction end disagrees with the germline gene, perhaps due to a read error. The rearrangement joins TRBV7-9 to TRBJ2-7; D is perhaps TRBD1 (6 bases). The germline gives CDR1 SEHNR, CDR2 FQNEAQ (reference sequence). The CDR3 covers 12 residues. The CDR3 sequence is CSSSPTGDEQYF. CDR3 sequence (DNA): TGTTCCAGCAGCCCGACAGGAGACGAGCAGTACTTC.

The chain carries TRBV19 and TRBJ1-5, with 10 bases aligning to TRBD1. Germline trimming cut 3 bases from V and 2 bases from J; bases unmatched to any gene: 4. This CDR3 comprises 16 residues. Germline V gives CDR1 LNHDA, CDR2 SQIVND (reference sequence). CDR3 DNA sequence: TGTGCCAGTAGTATGTTGGGGACAGGGGGCAATCAGCCCCAGCATTTT. This translates into CASSMLGTGGNQPQHF.

In this sample, this clone turned up once. The V call is TRBV27, the J call TRBJ2-6; a possible D gene is TRBD1 (6 bases). This CDR3 has 16 residues. In germline, CDR1 is MNHEY, CDR2 SMNVEV (reference sequence). V dropped 6 bases and J dropped 0 bases, with 12 bases sitting between them. CDR3 sequence: CASRTGGLSGANVLTF. DNA of the CDR3: TGTGCCAGCAGGACAGGCGGTCTCTCTGGGGCCAACGTCCTGACTTTC. Supplemented by reference TRBV27 and TRBJ2-6, the full variable domain reads EAQVTQNPRYLITVTGKKLTVTCSQNMNHEYMSWYRQDPGLGLRQIYYSMNVEVTDKGDVPEGYKVSRKEKRNFPLILESPSPNQTSLYFCASRTGGLSGANVLTFGAGSRLTVL.

This clone was recorded a few times. As DNA, the CDR3 is TGTGCCATCAGTGACAGGGAGGGCGAAAAACTGTTTTTT. Amino acids: CAISDREGEKLFF. V gene TRBV10-3 combines with J gene TRBJ1-4, with D perhaps matching TRBD1 (5 bases). Between the trimmed V and J ends, which lost 3 bases and 8 bases, there was a span of 10 bases. The CDR3 has 13 amino acids. CDR1 and CDR2 (germline): ENHRY, SYGVKD.

The chain recombines TRBV7-8 with TRBJ2-1; 16 bases align to TRBD2. Germline CDR1 SGHVS, CDR2 FQNEAQ. The CDR3 is 17 amino acids. V was clipped by 8 bases and J by 7 bases; unmatched bases: 11. CDR3 residues: CASGPQPGLAGGNEQFF. The CDR3 region has the DNA TGTGCCAGCGGCCCTCAACCGGGACTAGCGGGAGGGAATGAGCAGTTCTTC. Based on the CDR3 plus reference TRBV7-8 and TRBJ2-1, the full variable domain is GAGVSQSPRYKVAKRGQDVALRCDPISGHVSLFWYQQALGQGPEFLTYFQNEAQLDKSGLPSDRFFAERPEGSVSTLKIQRTQQEDSAVYLCASGPQPGLAGGNEQFFGPGTRLTVL.

CDR3 DNA: TGTGCCAGCAGCTTTAAAAGCGGGAGTAACACCGGGGAGCTGTTTTTT. Amino acid sequence: CASSFKSGSNTGELFF. This chain uses TRBV7-9 with TRBJ2-2; 8 bases agree with TRBD2. This CDR3 comprises 16 residues. V was pared by 3 bases and J by 2 bases, with 5 bases of the junction left unmatched. Germline CDR1 is SEHNR and CDR2 is FQNEAQ (reference sequence).

This clone was seen just once. The J gene is TRBJ1-1, the V gene TRBV30; the D is unclear. CDR3 length equals 11 residues. Germline V gene lookup returns CDR1 GTSNPN and CDR2 SVGIG (reference sequence). V lost 2 bases and J 4 bases, leaving 5 bases between the germline ends. CDR3 in DNA: TGTGCCTGGAGTTCCGTCACTGAAGCTTTCTTT. It translates to CAWSSVTEAFF.

The V and J genes are TRBV7-3 and TRBJ2-5; 8 nucleotides align to TRBD2. V lost 4 bases to trimming and J lost 3 bases; unmatched junction nucleotides: 22. The germline V gene encodes CDR1 SGHTA and CDR2 FQGTGA. The CDR3 consists of 20 residues. The CDR3, as DNA: TGTGCCAGCAGCTACCGTTCCTCCAGTCGCGGGCGGGAGGAGGAAGAGACCCAGTACTTC. It encodes CASSYRSSSRGREEEETQYF.

The chain links TRBV10-3 to TRBJ1-2; 8 bases map to TRBD1. Germline CDR1 ENHRY, CDR2 SYGVKD. V dropped 3 bases and J dropped 0; count of bases not matched to a gene: 0. The CDR3 spans 14 residues. This CDR3 is CAISEQGANYGYTF. CDR3 nucleotides: TGTGCCATCAGTGAACAGGGGGCTAACTATGGCTACACCTTC.

The table lists this clone with a few counts. The V gene is TRBV4-1, the J gene TRBJ2-3; perhaps TRBD1 as D (5 bases). This CDR3 has 14 residues. Trimming took 0 bases from V and 6 from J, leaving 10 bases between them. Germline V gives CDR1 MGHRA, CDR2 YSYEKL. In DNA, the CDR3 is TGCGCCAGCAGCCAAGAAGGGCAGGGCGATACGCAGTATTTT. Amino acid sequence: CASSQEGQGDTQYF.

This clone has just a few counts. V gene TRBV6-4 combines with J gene TRBJ2-2; 12 bases map to TRBD2. Germline V gene data show CDR1 as MRHNA and CDR2 as SNTAGT. Trimming took 4 bases from V and 5 from J; bases not matched to a gene: 5. This CDR3 has 16 amino acids. CDR3 DNA sequence: TGTGCCAGCAGTGTGACTAGCGGGAGAGGTACCGGGGAGCTGTTTTTT. Residues: CASSVTSGRGTGELFF.

V is TRBV19 and J is TRBJ2-2; 7 bases are a match to TRBD2. Trimming removed 5 bases from V and 2 bases from J; junction bases left unmatched: 5. CDR3 length: 15 residues. CDR1 is LNHDA and CDR2 is SQIVND in the germline V gene (reference sequence). The CDR3: CASSLGLLNTGELFF. The CDR3 DNA sequence: TGTGCCAGTAGTTTGGGACTACTAAACACCGGGGAGCTGTTTTTT.

This sequence joins TRBV5-1 and TRBJ1-6; 7 positions match TRBD1. CDR1 is SGHRS and CDR2 is YFSETQ in the germline V gene. V was clipped by 1 base and J by 0 bases; unmatched bases: 10. The CDR3 totals 19 residues. The chain's CDR3 is CASSLKEQGQSSYNSPLHF. In DNA form, the CDR3 reads TGCGCCAGCAGCTTGAAAGAACAGGGGCAAAGCTCCTATAATTCACCCCTCCACTTT.

Concerning this clone itself: At one end the junction does not follow the germline gene, possibly because of a read error. This chain joins TRBV2 and TRBJ2-1; 8 nucleotides match TRBD2. The CDR3 totals 14 residues. Germline CDR1 is SNHLY and CDR2 is FYNNEI. The CDR3 reads CASRAGTSLDEQLF. As DNA, the CDR3 is TGTGCCAGCAGGGCCGGGACTAGTCTGGATGAGCAGCTCTTC.

This clone is a singleton in its sample. The chain couples TRBV2 to TRBJ2-1; 8 bases are a match to TRBD1. The V segment lost 5 bases and the J segment 8 bases; nucleotides outside the gene matches: 5. The germline CDR1 and CDR2 sequences are SNHLY and FYNNEI. The CDR3 contains 13 residues. CDR3 DNA: TGTGCCAGCAGTTCGGACAGGGCGTATGAGCAGTTCTTC. Translated, it gives CASSSDRAYEQFF.

The chain couples TRBV2 to TRBJ2-2; a weak D match, TRBD1 (6 bases). The germline CDR1 and CDR2 sequences are SNHLY and FYNNEI. V lost 6 bases, J lost 4 bases, and 18 bases lay in between. CDR3 length: 16 amino acids. The CDR3 nucleotides are TGTGCCAGCAGGGGCCCACAGGGTGGTTTCACCGGGGAGCTGTTTTTT. Protein sequence: CASRGPQGGFTGELFF. The entire variable domain, with the rest obtained from reference TRBV2 and TRBJ2-2, is as follows: EPEVTQTPSHQVTQMGQEVILRCVPISNHLYFYWYRQILGQKVEFLVSFYNNEISEKSEIFDDQFSVERPDGSNFTLKIRSTKLEDSAMYFCASRGPQGGFTGELFFGEGSRLTVL.

This clone came up a few times. The chain combines TRBV5-1 with TRBJ2-7; 11 bases align to TRBD1. CDR1 and CDR2 from the germline V gene are SGHRS and YFSETQ. The CDR3 spans 16 residues. Trimming at V came to 2 bases and at J to 7 bases, leaving 11 bases not matched to a gene. Here the CDR3 DNA reads TGCGCCAGCAGCTTCGGACAGGGGGCGTCGGCTTGGGAGCAGTACTTC. The encoded protein is CASSFGQGASAWEQYF.